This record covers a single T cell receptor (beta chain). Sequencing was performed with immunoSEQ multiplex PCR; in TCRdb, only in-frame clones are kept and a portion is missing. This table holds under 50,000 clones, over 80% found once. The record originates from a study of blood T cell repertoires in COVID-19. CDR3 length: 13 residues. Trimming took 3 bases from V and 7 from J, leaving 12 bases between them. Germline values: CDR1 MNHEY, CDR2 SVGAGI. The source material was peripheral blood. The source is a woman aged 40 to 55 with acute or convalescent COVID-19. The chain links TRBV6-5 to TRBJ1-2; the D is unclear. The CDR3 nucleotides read TGTGCCAGCAGTTATGGCCGTTTTGGTGGCTACACCTTC. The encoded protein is CASSYGRFGGYTF.